Listed below are T cell receptor beta chains from one sample, sequenced in a study of shared clonotypes between healthy human individuals. Using immunoSEQ multiplex PCR, the repertoire was profiled, and TCRdb retains in-frame clones only, with some absent. The repertoire consists of about 2.1 million clones, with about 93% occurring once and the leading ten covering 1.7%. The material sequenced was naive CD8+ T cells from PBMCs. These receptors were obtained from a man younger than 30 in good health. Some clones in this sample may be carry-over from other donors' samples. CDR3s include the opening cysteine and the closing phenylalanine or tryptophan. Each record gives: J gene, V gene, D gene, clone size, CDR3 protein, CDR3 DNA. The D gene is left open where the match is weak. Rows give clone size only sometimes, using once, few, many, or a class for an expanded clone.

TRBJ2-3 TRBV7-8 TRBD2 NA CASSLAGSGRWADTQYF TGTGCCAGCAGCTTAGCGGGAAGCGGGAGGTGGGCAGATACGCAGTATTTT
TRBJ2-5 TRBV13 TRBD2 NA CASSQGGTQETQYF TGTGCCAGCAGCCAGGGAGGGACCCAAGAGACCCAGTACTTC
TRBJ2-5 TRBV21-1 NA NA CASSNHANKDRGRETQYF TGTGCCAGCAGCAACCATGCAAACAAAGACAGGGGTCGGGAGACCCAGTACTTC
TRBJ2-7 TRBV5-1 TRBD2 NA CASSSSGSYEQYF TGCGCCAGCAGCTCTAGCGGGAGTTACGAGCAGTACTTC
TRBJ2-1 TRBV7-7 NA NA CASSLSDSSYNEQFF TGTGCCAGCAGCTTAAGCGACAGCTCCTACAATGAGCAGTTCTTC
TRBJ2-1 TRBV6-4 TRBD2 NA CAIGTSGSFPYNEQFF TGTGCCATTGGGACTAGCGGGAGTTTCCCCTACAATGAGCAGTTCTTC
TRBJ2-5 TRBV28 TRBD2 once CASSLGTSGRLGTQYF TGTGCCAGCAGTCTCGGGACTAGCGGGAGATTAGGGACCCAGTACTTC
TRBJ1-1 TRBV7-6 NA NA CASSQGKTEAFF TGTGCCAGCAGCCAGGGGAAGACTGAAGCTTTCTTT
TRBJ1-2 TRBV13 NA NA CASSLAGGTNYGYTF TGTGCCAGCAGCTTAGCCGGGGGCACTAACTATGGCTACACCTTC
TRBJ2-1 TRBV9 TRBD2 NA CASSVGLAENYNEQFF TGTGCCAGCAGCGTAGGGCTAGCGGAGAACTACAATGAGCAGTTCTTC
TRBJ2-7 TRBV28 NA NA CASSFIKRISYEQYF TGTGCCAGCAGTTTTATTAAGAGGATTTCCTACGAGCAGTACTTC
TRBJ2-3 TRBV7-8 NA NA CASRGGIAKDTQYF TGTGCCAGCAGGGGCGGGATCGCGAAAGATACGCAGTATTTT
TRBJ2-3 TRBV15 TRBD1 NA CATSRLGQGATDTQYF TGTGCCACCAGCAGACTGGGACAGGGGGCGACAGATACGCAGTATTTT
TRBJ2-1 TRBV11-3 TRBD2 NA CASSSRTSGGSSYNEQFF TGTGCCAGCAGCTCCAGGACTAGCGGGGGCAGCTCCTACAATGAGCAGTTCTTC
TRBJ2-7 TRBV4-1 TRBD1 NA CASSRGQGTLEQYF TGCGCCAGCAGCCGGGGACAGGGAACCCTCGAGCAGTACTTC
TRBJ2-2 TRBV2 NA NA CASREGEFYLGELFF TGTGCCAGCAGGGAGGGGGAGTTCTATCTCGGGGAGCTGTTTTTT
TRBJ2-7 TRBV28 NA once CASSETGDLKYEQYF TGTGCCAGCAGCGAAACAGGTGACCTCAAATACGAGCAGTACTTC
TRBJ2-1 TRBV28 TRBD2 NA CASRLPGLGYNEQFF TGTGCCAGCAGACTACCCGGACTAGGATACAATGAGCAGTTCTTC
TRBJ1-2 TRBV13 TRBD1 once CASSHSTGAHWDRYGYTF TGTGCCAGCAGCCATTCGACAGGGGCGCATTGGGACAGGTATGGCTACACCTTC
TRBJ1-1 TRBV10-3 NA once CAISGVLNTEAFF TGTGCCATCAGCGGAGTGTTGAACACTGAAGCTTTCTTT
TRBJ1-3 TRBV6-1 NA NA CASSDGHLGSGNTIYF TGTGCCAGCAGTGATGGGCATTTGGGCTCTGGAAACACCATATATTTT
TRBJ1-1 TRBV11-2 NA NA CASSYRGGVNTEAFF TGTGCCAGCAGCTACCGAGGGGGGGTGAACACTGAAGCTTTCTTT
TRBJ1-2 TRBV27 TRBD1 NA CASSPSSTGPYGYTF TGTGCCAGCAGTCCAAGCTCGACAGGGCCGTATGGCTACACCTTC
TRBJ2-7 TRBV29-1 NA NA CSVVSDEQYF TGCAGCGTTGTAAGCGACGAGCAGTACTTC
TRBJ2-3 TRBV12-1 NA NA CASPRSLGPDTQYF TGTGCCAGCCCTCGTAGCCTTGGGCCAGATACGCAGTATTTT
TRBJ2-3 TRBV27 NA NA CASSLGADTDTQYF TGTGCCAGCAGTTTAGGGGCGGACACAGATACGCAGTATTTT
TRBJ1-5 TRBV4-3 NA NA CASSQEWHGGQPQHF TGCGCCAGCAGCCAAGAATGGCACGGGGGTCAGCCCCAGCATTTT
TRBJ2-2 TRBV9 TRBD2 NA CASSSLASGNTGELFF TGTGCCAGCAGCTCCTTGGCTAGCGGCAACACCGGGGAGCTGTTTTTT
TRBJ2-7 TRBV7-9 NA NA CASSPQGLEQYF TGTGCCAGCAGTCCACAGGGTCTCGAGCAGTACTTC
TRBJ2-7 TRBV6-6 NA NA CASSKTDEQYF TGTGCCAGCAGCAAGACGGACGAGCAGTACTTC
TRBJ2-1 TRBV7-8 NA NA CASSFLGTDLSQHPYNEQFF TGTGCCAGCAGCTTTTTGGGGACGGACCTAAGCCAACACCCCTACAATGAGCAGTTCTTC
TRBJ2-5 TRBV28 TRBD2 NA CASSPWGTRGETQYF TGTGCCAGCAGTCCCTGGGGGACTAGAGGAGAGACCCAGTACTTC
TRBJ1-4 TRBV2 NA NA CASSEWWEGSEKLFF TGTGCCAGCAGTGAATGGTGGGAGGGATCTGAAAAACTGTTTTTT
TRBJ2-3 TRBV27 TRBD1 NA CASRDRDLDTQYF TGTGCCAGCCGGGACAGGGATTTAGATACGCAGTATTTT
TRBJ2-7 TRBV15 NA few CATSRLADEQYF TGTGCCACCAGCAGGTTGGCGGACGAGCAGTACTTC
TRBJ2-2 TRBV4-2 NA NA CASSQDSGTGELFF TGTGCCAGCAGCCAAGATTCGGGAACCGGGGAGCTGTTTTTT
TRBJ2-1 TRBV7-3 TRBD2 NA CASSLSGRENEQFF TGTGCCAGCAGCCTCAGCGGGAGGGAGAATGAGCAGTTCTTC
TRBJ2-6 TRBV11-3 TRBD1 NA CASSLRTGGTGANVLTF TGTGCCAGCAGCTTACGCACAGGGGGAACTGGGGCCAACGTCCTGACTTTC
TRBJ2-1 TRBV9 NA NA CASSVGATSNEQFF TGTGCCAGCAGCGTAGGAGCGACCAGCAATGAGCAGTTCTTC
TRBJ2-3 TRBV28 NA NA CASRPLRDTQYF TGTGCCAGCAGACCCCTCCGAGATACGCAGTATTTT
TRBJ2-7 TRBV13 TRBD1 NA CASSVYTGAIAYEQYF TGTGCCAGCAGCGTCTATACAGGGGCCATAGCCTACGAGCAGTACTTC
TRBJ1-2 TRBV5-1 NA NA CASSPGRDTDYGYTF TGCGCCAGCAGCCCCGGCCGGGACACGGACTATGGCTACACCTTC
TRBJ2-7 TRBV27 NA few CASSLGGYEQYF TGTGCCAGCAGTTTAGGGGGCTACGAGCAGTACTTC
TRBJ2-7 TRBV27 TRBD2 NA CASSAWASGTSYEQYF TGTGCCAGCAGCGCATGGGCTAGCGGGACCTCCTACGAGCAGTACTTC
TRBJ2-3 TRBV21-1 NA NA CASSKLASTDTQYF TGTGCCAGCAGCAAACTAGCGAGCACAGATACGCAGTATTTT
TRBJ1-2 TRBV7-8 NA NA CASTPVGGRVGGYTF TGTGCCAGCACCCCCGTTGGGGGGCGCGTAGGCGGCTACACCTTC
TRBJ2-1 TRBV29-1 NA NA CSVEDQSDRDEQFF TGCAGCGTTGAAGATCAAAGTGACCGGGATGAGCAGTTCTTC
TRBJ1-2 TRBV4-1 NA few CASSQDTLPDYCTF TGCGCCAGCAGCCAAGACACCCTGCCGGACTACTGCACCTTC
TRBJ2-7 TRBV6-1 NA NA CASSEETGFSYEQYF TGTGCCAGCAGTGAAGAAACAGGGTTTTCCTACGAGCAGTACTTC
TRBJ2-2 TRBV7-9 NA NA CASSLVRGRTGELFF TGTGCCAGCAGCTTAGTCCGGGGTCGGACCGGGGAGCTGTTTTTT
TRBJ2-1 TRBV5-4 NA NA CASSGSRPGEQFF TGTGCCAGCAGCGGTTCGAGGCCCGGTGAGCAGTTCTTC
TRBJ2-7 TRBV27 NA NA CASSLLNSPYEQYF TGTGCCAGCAGTTTGTTGAACAGCCCCTACGAGCAGTACTTC